The present TCR beta chain was sequenced within a study of a mutant IDH1 vaccine in newly diagnosed glioma. About the research overall: Once 4-6 weeks had passed after radiotherapy alone, vaccination started, or it started with temozolomide cycles.

Profiling relied on immunoSEQ multiplex PCR, and the TCRdb table lists in-frame clones only, not all of them. The sample has about 56,000 clones, about nine tenths seen once. Notes on this clone: Its antigen is unidentified.

Indicated time point: week 35, safety follow-up. A single vaccine dose contained 300 ug of mutant IDH1 20-mer peptide, and topical imiquimod was used with it. New WHO grade 3 or 4 IDH1-mutant, ATRX-lost astrocytomas were present in all donors. Study-wide results and limits: Pseudoprogression showed no apparent link to changes in top peripheral T cell clonotypes.

This CDR3 comprises 12 residues. V lost 3 bases to trimming and J lost 5 bases, with 8 bases between them. Germline CDR1 is LGHNA and CDR2 is YNFKEQ. This receptor was taken from a man between 35 and 55 years old with glioma. The chain links TRBV4-2 to TRBJ2-7, with D unclear. Here the sequenced sample was PBMCs, taken from a glioma patient whose treatment included an IDH1 peptide vaccine. CDR3 DNA: TGTGCCAGCAGCCAGTCGGGTCACGAGCAGTACTTC. Translated, it gives CASSQSGHEQYF.